This T cell receptor (beta chain) is from a study of read filtering for tumor transcriptome and immune sequencing (dated by TCRdb to 2018 to 2021). About the study as a whole: The cohort had around 16 male and approximately 14 female patients with a mean age of about 70 years, ranging from about 45 to 85. Under revised international staging, roughly 8 patients fell into R-ISS I, 15 or so into R-ISS II and more than five into R-ISS III. Whole-transcriptome libraries were prepared with the TruSeq RNA Access Library Prep Kit after DNase treatment. Per sample, about 4 to 11 million TCR-region mapped reads were obtained with IR-seq, compared with only 85 to 1273 with RNA-seq. TCR repertoires obtained by targeted immune repertoire sequencing and by bulk whole-transcriptome sequencing performed on the same bone marrow samples were compared. One main goal was a read-filtering strategy for immune repertoire data, in particular deciding whether clonotypes backed by only one read should be removed. Findings and caveats that apply to the study as a whole: Rather than purified T cells, the sorted CD138-negative fraction was a mixed bone marrow immune population. The correlation between IR-seq and RNA-seq shared clonotype proportions was increased by removal of single-read clonotypes. Single-read clonotypes made up about 82% of clonotypes but only around 4% of total reads in IR-seq, compared with approximately 75% of clonotypes and roughly 40% of reads in RNA-seq. Clonotypes were captured by IR-seq at much higher depth and more reliably than by RNA-seq, and smaller IR-seq throughput was sufficient for identification of most shared clonotypes.

This clonotype has ten or more counts. Which antigen it targets is not known. Base qualities are missing; no much larger clone stands one base away. Including cysteine and phenylalanine, the CDR3 has 15 amino acids. Of all the DNA, just the CDR3 is kept, 45 bases in frame from base 1. As encoded in the germline V gene (reference sequence), CDR1 is SGHKS while CDR2 is YYEKEE. The V end gives up 4 bases and the J end 1 base, leaving 8 bases in the junction not matched to a gene. TCR libraries were built from approximately 0.4 ug RNA with the Immunoverse kit, using molecular barcoded adaptors covering alpha/delta and beta/gamma chains. TCR library preparation used the same RNA that was used for transcriptome sequencing. TCR libraries were sequenced on an Illumina HiSeq 4000 with 2 x 150 cycles. On the authors' methods: TCR reads were aligned to human V, D, J and C references and assembled into CDR3 clonotypes with MiXCR, including quality filtering and error correction. The tcR package in R was used for analysis of clonotype counts and gene usage diversity. Raw mapping reads were checked after the RNA-seq reads had been mapped by STAR aligner version 2.5.3a onto the human GRCh37 genome. To test how sequencing depth affected the clonotypes detected, IR-seq fastq files were randomly downsampled with Seqtk 1.3. TCRdb reran the public reads through fastp at Q25 and MiXCR, keeping productive beta chains. Every CDR3 protein is listed once, alongside the most common genes and DNA of its rows. These V and J calls rely on TCRdb rather than the paper's analysis. Across this sample there are about 46,000 distinct CDR3 sequences, with about 12% seen only once. The ten largest clones represent just over 14% of the sample.

Each patient had bone marrow sampled at the time of active disease. Bone marrow mononuclear cells were isolated by Ficoll-Hypaque density gradient centrifugation. Myeloma plasma cells were removed and CD138-negative cells were collected by negative selection after labeling with CD138 magnetic microbeads on a MACS separator. Purity of the isolated cells was checked by flow cytometry on an Attune NxT using CD138 antibodies. Total RNA was extracted using TRIzol reagent and was quantified on a NanoDrop spectrophotometer. For each patient, the CD138-negative bone marrow sample underwent paired RNA-seq and IR-seq.

This chain joins TRBV5-5 to TRBJ2-7, with 7 middle bases fitting TRBD2. Source material: a population of CD138-negative cells sorted from bone marrow. The label giving this sample's cell subset or site can be read as: bone marrow mononuclear cells depleted of CD138+ plasma/myeloma cells by negative magnetic selection. This TCR was recovered from a donor aged 40 or over with multiple myeloma. CDR3 region: CASSTSAGVSYEQYF. The nucleotide sequence reads as follows: TGTGCCAGCAGCACGTCTGCGGGAGTGTCCTACGAGCAGTACTTC.